This T cell receptor (beta chain) was captured in a study of cytomegalovirus exposure and HLA in healthy donors. Study-wide background: The approximately 120 validation repertoires, a later analysis reported, used the same platform as the approximately 700 first-cohort repertoires. Points from the study as a whole: Within the roughly 120 validation repertoires, first-cohort TCR clusters tended to co-occur, according to a later analysis.

The CDR3 length is 18 residues. The germline V gene has CDR1 MNHEY and CDR2 SMNVEV (reference sequence). Trimming removed 4 bases from V and 2 bases from J, with 24 bases in between. Clones were read by immunoSEQ multiplex PCR, and TCRdb kept only the in-frame ones, dropping some. The profile covers 200,000 or so clones, with over 65% appearing a single time and roughly 7.5% taken by the ten largest. As for this clone: No antigen is known for it.

Among the roughly 110 subjects of the validation cohort, separate from the approximately 700-subject first cohort, were the donors. The chain uses TRBV27 and TRBJ2-7, with a weak D call TRBD1 (8 bases). Sequencing was done on a sample of PBMCs. The TCR was taken from a young man in good health and CMV-seropositive. The DNA for the CDR3 is TGTGCCAGCAGTTGGGGACAGGCCGCCAGCGGGGTCCCCTACGAGCAGTACTTC. It is translated as CASSWGQAASGVPYEQYF.